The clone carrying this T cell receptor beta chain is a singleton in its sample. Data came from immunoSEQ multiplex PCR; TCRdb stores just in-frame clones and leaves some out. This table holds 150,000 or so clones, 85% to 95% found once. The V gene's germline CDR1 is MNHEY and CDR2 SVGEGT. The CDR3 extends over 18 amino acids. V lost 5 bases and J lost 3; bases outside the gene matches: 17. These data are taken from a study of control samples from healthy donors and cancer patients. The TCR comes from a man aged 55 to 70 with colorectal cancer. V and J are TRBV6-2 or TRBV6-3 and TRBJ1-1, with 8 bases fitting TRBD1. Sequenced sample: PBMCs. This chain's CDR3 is CASSNPQGAGLYDTEAFF. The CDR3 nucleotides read TGTGCCAGCAGTAACCCCCAGGGGGCCGGTCTATACGACACTGAAGCTTTCTTT.